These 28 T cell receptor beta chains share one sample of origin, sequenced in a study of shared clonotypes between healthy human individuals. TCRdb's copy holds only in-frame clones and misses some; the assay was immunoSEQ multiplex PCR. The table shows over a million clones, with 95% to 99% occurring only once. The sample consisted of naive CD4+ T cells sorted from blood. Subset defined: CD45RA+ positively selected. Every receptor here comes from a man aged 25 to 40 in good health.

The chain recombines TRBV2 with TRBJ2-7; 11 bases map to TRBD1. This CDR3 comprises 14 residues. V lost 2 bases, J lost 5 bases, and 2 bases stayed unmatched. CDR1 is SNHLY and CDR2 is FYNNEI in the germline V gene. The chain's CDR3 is CASSERTGGDEQYF. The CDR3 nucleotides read TGTGCCAGCAGTGAAAGGACAGGGGGCGACGAGCAGTACTTC.

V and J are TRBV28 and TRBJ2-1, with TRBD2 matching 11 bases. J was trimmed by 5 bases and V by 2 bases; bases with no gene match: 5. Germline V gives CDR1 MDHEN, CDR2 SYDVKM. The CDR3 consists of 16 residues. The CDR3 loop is CASSLIAGGPDNEQFF. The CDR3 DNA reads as TGTGCCAGCAGTTTAATAGCGGGAGGGCCGGACAATGAGCAGTTCTTC.

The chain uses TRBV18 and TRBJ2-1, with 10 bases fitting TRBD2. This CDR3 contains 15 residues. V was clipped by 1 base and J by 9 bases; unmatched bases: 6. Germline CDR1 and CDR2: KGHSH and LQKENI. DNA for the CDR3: TGTGCCAGCTCACCACGGCTAGCGGGAGATGGTGAGCAGTTCTTC. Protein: CASSPRLAGDGEQFF.

The CDR3: CASSLNRRGRQETQYF. The CDR3 DNA reads as TGCGCCAGCAGCTTGAACCGAAGGGGCCGGCAAGAGACCCAGTACTTC. The chain links TRBV5-1 to TRBJ2-5; tentatively, D is TRBD1 (5 bases). The CDR3 covers 16 residues. Germline-derived CDR1 and CDR2 are SGHRS and YFSETQ. Deletions cut 1 base from V and 2 bases from J, with 15 bases between.

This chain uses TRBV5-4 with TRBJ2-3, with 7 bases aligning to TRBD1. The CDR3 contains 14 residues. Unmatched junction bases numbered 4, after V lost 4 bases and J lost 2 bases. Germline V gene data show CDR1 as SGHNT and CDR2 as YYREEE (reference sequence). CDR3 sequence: CASSPTGYTDTQYF. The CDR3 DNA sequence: TGTGCCAGCAGCCCGACAGGGTACACAGATACGCAGTATTTT.

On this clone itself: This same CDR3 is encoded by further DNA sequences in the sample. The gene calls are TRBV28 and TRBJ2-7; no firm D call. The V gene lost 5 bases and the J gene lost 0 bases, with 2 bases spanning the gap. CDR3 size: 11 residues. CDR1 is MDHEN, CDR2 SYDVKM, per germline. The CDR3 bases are TGTGCCAGCAGTAGCTCCTACGAGCAGTACTTC. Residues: CASSSSYEQYF.

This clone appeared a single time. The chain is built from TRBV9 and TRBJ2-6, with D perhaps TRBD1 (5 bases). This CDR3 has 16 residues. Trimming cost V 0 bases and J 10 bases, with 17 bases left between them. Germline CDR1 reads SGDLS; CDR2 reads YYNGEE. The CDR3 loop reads CASSVAVQGKLNVLTF. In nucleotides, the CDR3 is TGTGCCAGCAGCGTAGCTGTGCAGGGAAAACTAAACGTCCTGACTTTC.

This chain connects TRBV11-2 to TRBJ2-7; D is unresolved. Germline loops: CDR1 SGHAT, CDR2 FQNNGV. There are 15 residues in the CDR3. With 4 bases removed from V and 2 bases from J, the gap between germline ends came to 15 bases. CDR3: CASSWGSWNAYEQYF. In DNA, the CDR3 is TGTGCCAGCAGCTGGGGTAGCTGGAACGCCTACGAGCAGTACTTC.

The CDR3 sequence is CASSLPAIPYEQYF. The CDR3 region has the DNA TGCGCCAGCAGCTTACCCGCGATCCCTTACGAGCAGTACTTC. The rearrangement uses TRBV5-1 and TRBJ2-7; no reliable D call. The CDR3 has 14 residues. Germline lookup yields CDR1 SGHRS and CDR2 YFSETQ. The ends were cut back, 2 bases at V and 4 bases at J, with 13 bases in the middle.

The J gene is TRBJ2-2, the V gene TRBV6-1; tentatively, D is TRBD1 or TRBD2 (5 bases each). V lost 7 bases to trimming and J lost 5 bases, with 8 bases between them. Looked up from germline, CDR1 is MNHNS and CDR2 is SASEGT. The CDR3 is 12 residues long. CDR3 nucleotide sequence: TGTGCCAGCATCAGGGAGACCGGGGAGCTGTTTTTT. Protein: CASIRETGELFF.

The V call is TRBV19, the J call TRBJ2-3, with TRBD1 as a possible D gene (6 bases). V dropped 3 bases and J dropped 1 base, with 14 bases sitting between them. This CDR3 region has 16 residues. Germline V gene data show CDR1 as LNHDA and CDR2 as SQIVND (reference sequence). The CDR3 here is CASSIVQGLGTDTQYF. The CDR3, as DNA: TGTGCCAGTAGTATCGTGCAGGGGCTGGGCACAGATACGCAGTATTTT.

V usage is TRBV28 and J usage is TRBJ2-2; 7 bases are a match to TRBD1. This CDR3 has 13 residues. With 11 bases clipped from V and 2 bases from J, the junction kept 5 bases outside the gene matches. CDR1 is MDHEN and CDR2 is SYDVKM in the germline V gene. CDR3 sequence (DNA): TGTGCCCACAGGGGACAAAACACCGGGGAGCTGTTTTTT. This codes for CAHRGQNTGELFF. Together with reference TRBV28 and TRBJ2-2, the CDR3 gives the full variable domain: DVKVTQSSRYLVKRTGEKVFLECVQDMDHENMFWYRQDPGLGLRLIYFSYDVKMKEKGDIPEGYSVSREKKERFSLILESASTNQTSMYLCAHRGQNTGELFFGEGSRLTVL.

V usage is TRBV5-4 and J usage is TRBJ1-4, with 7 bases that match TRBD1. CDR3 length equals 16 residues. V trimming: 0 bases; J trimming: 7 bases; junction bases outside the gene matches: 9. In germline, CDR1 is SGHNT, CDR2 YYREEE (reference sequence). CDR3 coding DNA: TGTGCCAGCAGCTTGGGCGACAGGGCTAGGCCTGAAAAACTGTTTTTT. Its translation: CASSLGDRARPEKLFF.

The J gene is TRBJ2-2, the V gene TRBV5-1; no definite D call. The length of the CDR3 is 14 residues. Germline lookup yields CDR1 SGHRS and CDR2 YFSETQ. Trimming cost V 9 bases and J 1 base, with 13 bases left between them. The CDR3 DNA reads TGCGCCACCCGGGTCAACCTGAACACCGGGGAGCTGTTTTTT. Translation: CATRVNLNTGELFF.

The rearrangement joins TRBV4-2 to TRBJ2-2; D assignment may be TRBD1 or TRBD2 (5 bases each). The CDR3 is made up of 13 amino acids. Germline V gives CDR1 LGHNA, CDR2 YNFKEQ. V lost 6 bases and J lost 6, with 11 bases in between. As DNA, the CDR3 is TGTGCCAGCAGGGGGGAGAAGTCCGGGGAGCTGTTTTTT. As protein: CASRGEKSGELFF.

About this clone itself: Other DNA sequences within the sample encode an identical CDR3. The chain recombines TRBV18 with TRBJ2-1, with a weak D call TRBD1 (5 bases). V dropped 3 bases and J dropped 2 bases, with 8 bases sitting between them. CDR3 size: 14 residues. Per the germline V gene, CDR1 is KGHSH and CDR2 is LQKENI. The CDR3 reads CASSPQGTYNEQFF. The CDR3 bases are TGTGCCAGCTCACCGCAGGGTACCTACAATGAGCAGTTCTTC.

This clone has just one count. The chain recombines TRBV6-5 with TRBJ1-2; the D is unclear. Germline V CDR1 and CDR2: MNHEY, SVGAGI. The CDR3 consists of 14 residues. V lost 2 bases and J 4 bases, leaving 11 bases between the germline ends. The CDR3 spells CASSYHGDLYGYTF. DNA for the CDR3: TGTGCCAGCAGTTACCATGGAGACCTCTATGGCTACACCTTC.

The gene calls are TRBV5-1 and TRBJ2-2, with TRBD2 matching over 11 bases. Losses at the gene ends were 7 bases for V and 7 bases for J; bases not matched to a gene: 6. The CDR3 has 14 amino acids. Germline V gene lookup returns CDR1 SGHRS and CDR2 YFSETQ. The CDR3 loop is CASGTSGLSGELFF. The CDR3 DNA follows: TGCGCCAGCGGGACTAGCGGTTTAAGCGGGGAGCTGTTTTTT.

CDR3 in DNA: TGCGCCAGCAGCCCCACAGGGGAAGGAAATGAAAAACTGTTTTTT. Protein: CASSPTGEGNEKLFF. The genes are TRBV4-1 and TRBJ1-4; 7 positions match TRBD1. The CDR3 contains 15 residues. The V gene's germline CDR1 is MGHRA and CDR2 YSYEKL. With 4 bases clipped from V and 5 bases from J, the junction kept 7 bases outside the gene matches.

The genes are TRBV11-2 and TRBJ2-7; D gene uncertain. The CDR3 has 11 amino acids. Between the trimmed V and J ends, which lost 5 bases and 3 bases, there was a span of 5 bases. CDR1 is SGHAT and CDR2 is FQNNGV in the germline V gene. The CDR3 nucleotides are TGTGCCAGCAGCACTTACTACGAGCAGTACTTC. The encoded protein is CASSTYYEQYF.

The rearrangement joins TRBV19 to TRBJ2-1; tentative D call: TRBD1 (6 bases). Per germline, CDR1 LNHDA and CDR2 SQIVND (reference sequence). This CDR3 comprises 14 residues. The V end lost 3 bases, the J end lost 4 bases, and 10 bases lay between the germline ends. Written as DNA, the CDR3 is TGTGCCAGTAGTATTGGGGGCGTGTACAATGAGCAGTTCTTC. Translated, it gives CASSIGGVYNEQFF.

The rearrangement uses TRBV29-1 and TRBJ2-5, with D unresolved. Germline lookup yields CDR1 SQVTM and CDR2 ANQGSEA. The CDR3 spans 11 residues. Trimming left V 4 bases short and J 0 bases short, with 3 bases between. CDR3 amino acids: CSVADQETQYF. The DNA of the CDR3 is TGCAGCGTTGCCGACCAAGAGACCCAGTACTTC.

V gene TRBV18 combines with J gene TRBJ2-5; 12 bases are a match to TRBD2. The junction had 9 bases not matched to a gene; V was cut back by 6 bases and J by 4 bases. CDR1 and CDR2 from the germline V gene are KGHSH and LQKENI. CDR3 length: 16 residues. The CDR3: CASSQITGLAGETQYF. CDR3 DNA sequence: TGTGCCAGCTCCCAAATAACGGGACTAGCGGGAGAGACCCAGTACTTC.

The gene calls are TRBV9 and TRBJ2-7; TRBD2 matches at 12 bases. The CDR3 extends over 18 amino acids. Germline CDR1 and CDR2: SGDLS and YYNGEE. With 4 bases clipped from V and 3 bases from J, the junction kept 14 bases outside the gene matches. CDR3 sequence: CASSQGTSGRGIHYEQYF. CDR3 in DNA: TGTGCCAGCAGCCAAGGGACTAGCGGGCGGGGGATCCACTACGAGCAGTACTTC.

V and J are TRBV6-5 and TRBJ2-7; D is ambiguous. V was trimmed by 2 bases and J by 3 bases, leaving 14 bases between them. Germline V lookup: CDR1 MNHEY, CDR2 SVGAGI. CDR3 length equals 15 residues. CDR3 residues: CASSYQITSNYEQYF. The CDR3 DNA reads TGTGCCAGCAGTTACCAAATCACATCTAACTACGAGCAGTACTTC.

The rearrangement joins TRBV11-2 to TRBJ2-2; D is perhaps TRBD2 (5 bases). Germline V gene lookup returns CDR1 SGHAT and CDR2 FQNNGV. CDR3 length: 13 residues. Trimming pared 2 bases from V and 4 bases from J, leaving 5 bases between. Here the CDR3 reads CASSLSGTGELFF. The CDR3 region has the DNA TGTGCCAGCAGCTTAAGCGGCACCGGGGAGCTGTTTTTT.

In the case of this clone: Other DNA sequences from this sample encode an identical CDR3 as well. This CDR3 is CASSLGQGNTEAFF. The CDR3, as DNA: TGTGCCAGCAGCTTGGGACAGGGGAACACTGAAGCTTTCTTT. This chain links TRBV7-6 with TRBJ1-1; 9 positions match TRBD1. The length of the CDR3 is 14 residues. The germline CDR1 and CDR2 sequences are SGHVS and FNYEAQ. Losses at the gene ends were 3 bases for V and 1 base for J; bases not matched to a gene: 0.

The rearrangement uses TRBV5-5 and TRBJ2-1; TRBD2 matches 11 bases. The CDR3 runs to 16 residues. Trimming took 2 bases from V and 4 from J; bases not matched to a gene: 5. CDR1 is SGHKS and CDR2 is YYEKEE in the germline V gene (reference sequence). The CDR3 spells CASSFPLAGDYNEQFF. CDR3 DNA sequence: TGTGCCAGCAGCTTCCCACTAGCGGGGGATTACAATGAGCAGTTCTTC. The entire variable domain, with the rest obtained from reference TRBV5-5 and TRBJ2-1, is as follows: DAGVTQSPTHLIKTRGQQVTLRCSPISGHKSVSWYQQVLGQGPQFIFQYYEKEERGRGNFPDRFSARQFPNYSSELNVNALLLGDSALYLCASSFPLAGDYNEQFFGPGTRLTVL.